This T cell receptor beta chain was sequenced during a study of T cells after posttransplantation cyclophosphamide. Findings and caveats of the study: TRB clonality was highly associated with recipient CMV seropositivity and reactivation.

Of note for this clone: No antigen is known for it.

TCRdb's table, derived via immunoSEQ multiplex PCR, lists solely in-frame clones and lacks some. The sample lists about 32,000 clones; about 91% were seen once. Cells defined as naive were viable CD3+CD4+ or CD3+CD8+ and CCR7+CD45RA+CD45RO-CD95-CD27+CD28+. The V end was cut by 0 bases, the J end by 0 bases, with 4 bases between. There are 13 residues in the CDR3. Per germline, CDR1 SGDLS and CDR2 YYNGEE. This receptor was identified in a young man in good health and a related stem cell transplant donor. Sample: naive CD4+ T cells sorted from blood. This chain uses TRBV9 with TRBJ2-7; D call uncertain. The CDR3 DNA reads TGTGCCAGCAGCGTAGGGCTCTCCTACGAGCAGTACTTC. Amino acids: CASSVGLSYEQYF.